The 2 T cell receptor beta chains below come from one sample, sequenced in a study of response to subunit inactivated influenza vaccine. MiXCR, run by TCRdb on the RT-PCR reads, gives a single entry per CDR3 protein. The sample carries more than 450,000 distinct CDR3 sequences, about 7.6% recorded once. The sequencing used PBMCs from blood, collected roughly 24 months after vaccination. The receptors derive from a man between 50 and 70 years old who received an inactivated influenza vaccine.

There are a few counts of this clonotype. The rearrangement joins TRBV7-8 to TRBJ1-5, with unresolved D. Trimming took off 4 bases at V and 1 base at J, with 17 bases between the two ends. The CDR3 spans 17 residues. CDR1 is SGHVS and CDR2 is FQNEAQ in the germline V gene. The CDR3: CASSSLMGGLSNQPQHF. In nucleotides, the CDR3 is TGTGCCAGCAGCTCACTAATGGGAGGACTGAGCAATCAGCCCCAGCATTTT.

This clonotype was picked up many times. The V and J genes are TRBV28 and TRBJ2-6, with a weak D call TRBD1 (6 bases). The V and J ends lost 5 bases and 0 bases respectively, with 17 bases between them. The CDR3 contains 18 residues. Germline-derived CDR1 and CDR2 are MDHEN and SYDVKM. CDR3 amino acids: CASSPAGTSSSGANVLTF. CDR3 in DNA: TGTGCCAGCAGTCCGGCCGGGACATCTTCCTCTGGGGCCAACGTCCTGACTTTC.